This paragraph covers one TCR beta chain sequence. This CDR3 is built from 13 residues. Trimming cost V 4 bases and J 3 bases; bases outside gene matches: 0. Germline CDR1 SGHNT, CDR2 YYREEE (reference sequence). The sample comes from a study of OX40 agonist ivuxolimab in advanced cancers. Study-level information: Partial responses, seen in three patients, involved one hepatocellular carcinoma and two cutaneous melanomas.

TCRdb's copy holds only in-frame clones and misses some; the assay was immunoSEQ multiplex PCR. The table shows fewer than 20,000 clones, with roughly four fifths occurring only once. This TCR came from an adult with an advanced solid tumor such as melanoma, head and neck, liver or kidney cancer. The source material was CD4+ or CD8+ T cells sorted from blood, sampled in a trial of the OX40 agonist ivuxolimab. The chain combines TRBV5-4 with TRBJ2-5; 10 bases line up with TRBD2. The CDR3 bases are TGTGCCAGCAGCGGGACTAGCGAAGAGACCCAGTACTTC. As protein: CASSGTSEETQYF.